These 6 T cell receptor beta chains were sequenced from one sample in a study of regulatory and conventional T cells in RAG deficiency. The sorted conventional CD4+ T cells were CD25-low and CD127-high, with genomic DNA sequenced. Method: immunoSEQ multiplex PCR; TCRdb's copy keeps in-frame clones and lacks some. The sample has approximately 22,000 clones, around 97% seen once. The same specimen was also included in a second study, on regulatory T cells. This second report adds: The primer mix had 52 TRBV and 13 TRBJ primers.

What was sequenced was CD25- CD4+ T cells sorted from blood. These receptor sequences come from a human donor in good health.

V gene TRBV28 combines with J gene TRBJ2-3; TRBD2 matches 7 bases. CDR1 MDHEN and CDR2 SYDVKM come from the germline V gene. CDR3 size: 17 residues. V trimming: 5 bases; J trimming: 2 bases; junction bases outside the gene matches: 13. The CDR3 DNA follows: TGTGCCAGCAGTCTTCCTAAGGGAGGGTGGACCACAGATACGCAGTATTTT. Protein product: CASSLPKGGWTTDTQYF.

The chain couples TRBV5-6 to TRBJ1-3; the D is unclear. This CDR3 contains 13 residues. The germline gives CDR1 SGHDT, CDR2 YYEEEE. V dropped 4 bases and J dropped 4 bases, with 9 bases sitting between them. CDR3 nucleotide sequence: TGTGCCAGCAGCCTCCCGTTCGGAAACACCATATATTTT. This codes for CASSLPFGNTIYF.

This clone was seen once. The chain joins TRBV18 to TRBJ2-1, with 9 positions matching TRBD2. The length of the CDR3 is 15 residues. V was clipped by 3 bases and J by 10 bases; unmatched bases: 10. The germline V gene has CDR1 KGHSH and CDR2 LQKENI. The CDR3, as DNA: TGTGCCAGCTCACCGGCGGCGGGGGGGCATGGGGAGCAGTTCTTC. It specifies CASSPAAGGHGEQFF. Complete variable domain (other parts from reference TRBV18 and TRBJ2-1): NAGVMQNPRHLVRRRGQEARLRCSPMKGHSHVYWYRQLPEEGLKFMVYLQKENIIDESGMPKERFSAEFPKEGPSILRIQQVVRGDSAAYFCASSPAAGGHGEQFFGPGTRLTVL.

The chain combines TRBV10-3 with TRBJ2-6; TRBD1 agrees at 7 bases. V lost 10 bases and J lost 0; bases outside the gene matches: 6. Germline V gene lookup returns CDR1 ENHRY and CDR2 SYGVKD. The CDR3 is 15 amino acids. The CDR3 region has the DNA TGTGCCACAGGACAGGCAAACTCTGGGGCCAACGTCCTGACTTTC. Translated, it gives CATGQANSGANVLTF.

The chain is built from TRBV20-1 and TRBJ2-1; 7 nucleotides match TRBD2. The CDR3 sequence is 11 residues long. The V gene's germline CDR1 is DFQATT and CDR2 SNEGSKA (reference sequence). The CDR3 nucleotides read TGCAGCGCCCGGGAGGACAATGAGCAGTTCTTC. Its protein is CSAREDNEQFF.

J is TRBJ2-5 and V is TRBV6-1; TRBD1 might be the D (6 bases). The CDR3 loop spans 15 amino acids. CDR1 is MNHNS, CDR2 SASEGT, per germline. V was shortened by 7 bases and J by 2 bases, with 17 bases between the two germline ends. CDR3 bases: TGTGCCAGCAAGTTCACGACAGGCCTACAAGAGACCCAGTACTTC. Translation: CASKFTTGLQETQYF.